This T cell receptor (beta chain) was recovered during a study of blood T cell repertoires in COVID-19. The wider study: The samples span acute and convalescent COVID-19 from the United States, Italy and Spain.

CDR3 length: 16 amino acids. V was cut by 3 bases and J by 0 bases, with 12 bases left in between. Germline V gene lookup returns CDR1 KGHSH and CDR2 LQKENI. Original methodology: By means of reference gene primer amplification, nucleated cell counts were estimated. Profiling relied on immunoSEQ multiplex PCR, and the TCRdb table lists in-frame clones only, not all of them. D and trimming were read from the DNA, whereas the V and J calls and clone size are those reported in that table. This table holds almost 80,000 clones, 80% to 95% found once. The sequence was collected from a woman of 80 years or more with acute or convalescent COVID-19. This sequence joins TRBV18 and TRBJ1-5, with D possibly TRBD1 on 6 matching bases. Sequencing input: peripheral blood. The chain's CDR3 is CASSPRQADSNQPQHF. The CDR3 DNA reads as TGTGCCAGCTCACCTCGACAGGCCGATAGCAATCAGCCCCAGCATTTT.